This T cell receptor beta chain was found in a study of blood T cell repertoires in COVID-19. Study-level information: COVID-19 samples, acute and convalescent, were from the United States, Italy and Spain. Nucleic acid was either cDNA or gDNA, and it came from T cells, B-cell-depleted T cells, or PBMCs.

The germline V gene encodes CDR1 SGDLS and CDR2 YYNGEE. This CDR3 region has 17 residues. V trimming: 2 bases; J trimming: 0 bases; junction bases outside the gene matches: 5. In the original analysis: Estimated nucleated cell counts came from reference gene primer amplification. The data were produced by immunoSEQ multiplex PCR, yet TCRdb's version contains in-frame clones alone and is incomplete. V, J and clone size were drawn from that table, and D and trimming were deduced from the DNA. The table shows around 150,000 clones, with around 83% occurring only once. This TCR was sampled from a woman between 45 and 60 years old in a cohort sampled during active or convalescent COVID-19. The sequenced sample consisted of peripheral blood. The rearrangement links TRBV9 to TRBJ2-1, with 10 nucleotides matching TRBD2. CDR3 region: CASSVGTSVSSYNEQFF. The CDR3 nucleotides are TGTGCCAGCAGCGTCGGGACTAGCGTCTCCTCCTACAATGAGCAGTTCTTC.